A single sample is the source of the 11 T cell receptor beta chains below, sequenced in a study of blood T cell repertoires in COVID-19. Produced via immunoSEQ multiplex PCR; TCRdb's table is partial and in-frame only. The sample lists around 170,000 clones; approximately 84% were seen once. What was sequenced was peripheral blood. Source of these receptors: a young man with active or convalescent COVID-19.

The gene calls are TRBV27 and TRBJ2-7; a possible D gene is TRBD1 (6 bases). Germline values: CDR1 MNHEY, CDR2 SMNVEV (reference sequence). Trimming shortened V by 9 bases and J by 5 bases, and 11 bases separated the two germline ends. The CDR3 is 11 amino acids. The DNA for the CDR3 is TGTGCCAGGCCCACAGGGAACGAGCAGTACTTC. Amino acids: CARPTGNEQYF.

This rearrangement joins TRBV28 to TRBJ2-7, with 8 bases fitting TRBD1. CDR1 and CDR2 from the germline V gene are MDHEN and SYDVKM. V lost 6 bases to trimming and J lost 6 bases; unmatched junction nucleotides: 16. The CDR3 is 16 amino acids. CDR3 protein: CASSIRREQGGAEQYF. CDR3 in DNA: TGTGCCAGCAGCATCCGAAGGGAACAGGGGGGAGCCGAGCAGTACTTC.

The chain employs TRBV14 and TRBJ1-3, with D unresolved. CDR1 is SGHDN and CDR2 is FVKESK in the germline V gene. CDR3 length: 16 amino acids. V lost 0 bases and J lost 0, with 9 bases in between. The CDR3 loop reads CASSQDLILSGNTIYF. As DNA, the CDR3 is TGTGCCAGCAGCCAAGATCTAATCCTCTCTGGAAACACCATATATTTT.

The genes are TRBV7-9 and TRBJ1-6; D ambiguous. Looked up from germline, CDR1 is SEHNR and CDR2 is FQNEAQ (reference sequence). CDR3 size: 14 residues. V lost 7 bases, J lost 6 bases, and 13 bases lay in between. This chain's CDR3 is CASKRGAFNSPLHF. In DNA, the CDR3 is TGTGCCAGCAAAAGAGGCGCGTTTAATTCACCCCTCCACTTT.

The CDR3 sequence is CASNQGGSGRTSTDTQYF. The CDR3 region has the DNA TGTGCCAGCAATCAAGGGGGTAGCGGGAGGACTAGCACAGATACGCAGTATTTT. The chain has TRBV28 and TRBJ2-3; 10 positions agree with TRBD2. The CDR3 extends over 18 amino acids. The germline V gene has CDR1 MDHEN and CDR2 SYDVKM. Losses at the gene ends were 7 bases for V and 0 bases for J; bases not matched to a gene: 13. Full variable domain (rest looked up from reference TRBV28 and TRBJ2-3): DVKVTQSSRYLVKRTGEKVFLECVQDMDHENMFWYRQDPGLGLRLIYFSYDVKMKEKGDIPEGYSVSREKKERFSLILESASTNQTSMYLCASNQGGSGRTSTDTQYFGPGTRLTVL.

This chain connects TRBV4-2 to TRBJ2-7; D might be TRBD2 (5 bases). Per the germline V gene, CDR1 is LGHNA and CDR2 is YNFKEQ. The CDR3 length is 17 residues. V dropped 1 base and J dropped 3 bases, with 19 bases sitting between them. CDR3 residues: CASSQVKKSGTYYEQYF. The CDR3 DNA reads TGTGCCAGCAGCCAAGTGAAAAAATCGGGAACCTACTACGAGCAGTACTTC.

The V and J genes are TRBV2 and TRBJ2-7, with TRBD2 matching over 9 bases. After removal of 4 bases from V and 2 bases from J, the junction contained 3 bases not matched to a gene. The CDR3 runs 14 residues. Germline CDR1 SNHLY, CDR2 FYNNEI. This CDR3 is CASSAAGGAYEQYF. In DNA form, the CDR3 reads TGTGCCAGCAGTGCGGCGGGAGGGGCCTACGAGCAGTACTTC.

The gene calls are TRBV28 and TRBJ2-2; D remains unclear. Trimming shortened V by 5 bases and J by 3 bases, and 10 bases separated the two germline ends. Germline CDR1 MDHEN, CDR2 SYDVKM. The CDR3 is made up of 14 amino acids. The CDR3, as DNA: TGTGCCAGCAGTCCCCGGAGTTACACCGGGGAGCTGTTTTTT. This translates into CASSPRSYTGELFF.

Notes on this clone: The junction shows a germline mismatch at one end, possibly a read error. Written as DNA, the CDR3 is TGTGCCAGCAGCCTGGGACAGCAGGTGCACTTC. As protein: CASSLGQQVHF. This chain uses TRBV14 with TRBJ2-7; 7 positions agree with TRBD1. Germline CDR1 and CDR2: SGHDN and FVKESK. The CDR3 has 11 amino acids. The whole variable domain, remainder taken from reference TRBV14 and TRBJ2-7, is EAGVTQFPSHSVIEKGQTVTLRCDPISGHDNLYWYRRVMGKEIKFLLHFVKESKQDESGMPNNRFLAERTGGTYSTLKVQPAELEDSGVYFCASSLGQQVHFGPGTRLTVT.

The chain carries TRBV19 and TRBJ2-5, with 10 bases matching TRBD1. CDR1 and CDR2 (germline): LNHDA, SQIVND (reference sequence). V gave up 3 bases and J gave up 5 bases; unmatched junction bases: 9. The CDR3 spans 16 residues. The CDR3 DNA is TGTGCCAGTAGTATTGTGGTGGGACAGGGGTGGGAGACCCAGTACTTC. Protein: CASSIVVGQGWETQYF.

The rearrangement uses TRBV7-2 and TRBJ1-6; D is uncertain. Trimming stripped 7 bases from V and 6 bases from J, with 13 bases between. Germline CDR1 and CDR2: SGHTA and FQGNSA. The CDR3 loop spans 14 amino acids. CDR3 nucleotides: TGTGCCAGCACCCTGAGGGTTCCTAATTCACCCCTCCACTTT. Amino acid sequence: CASTLRVPNSPLHF.